The rows below give T cell receptor beta chains drawn from one sample of a study of blood T cell repertoires in COVID-19. Only in-frame clones appear in the TCRdb table, and some are missing; sequencing was by immunoSEQ multiplex PCR. The data show 150,000 or so clones, about 85% seen once. The sample consisted of PBMCs or T cells enriched from blood (not recorded which). These receptors came from a woman between 50 and 59 years old who had recovered from COVID-19. Both conserved end residues are part of each CDR3. Each record gives: D gene, J gene, clone size, V gene, CDR3 protein, CDR3 DNA. The D gene is left open where the match is weak. Not all rows give a size; the values are once, few, many and, for expanded clones, a class.

-	TRBJ2-7	once	TRBV5-1	CASSSGATYEQYF	TGCGCCAGCAGCTCGGGAGCCACCTACGAGCAGTACTTC
-	TRBJ2-1	once	TRBV5-6	CAGRRQGSNEQFF	TGTGCCGGGAGGCGACAGGGTAGCAATGAGCAGTTCTTC
-	TRBJ2-2	-	TRBV6-6	CASSYSMTGTGELFF	TGTGCCAGCAGTTACTCCATGACAGGCACCGGGGAGCTGTTTTTT
-	TRBJ1-5	-	TRBV6-2/TRBV6-3	CASSYRGVNQPQHF	TGTGCCAGCAGTTACCGGGGGGTTAATCAGCCCCAGCATTTT
-	TRBJ1-5	-	TRBV29-1	CSVGWANQPQHF	TGCAGCGTTGGATGGGCCAATCAGCCCCAGCATTTT
-	TRBJ2-7	once	TRBV19	CASSIRSGQSYEQYF	TGTGCCAGTAGTATCAGATCGGGACAAAGCTACGAGCAGTACTTC
-	TRBJ1-3	-	TRBV6-1	CASSEQLFSGIAGNTIYF	TGTGCCAGCAGTGAACAATTGTTCTCGGGGATAGCTGGAAACACCATATATTTT
-	TRBJ2-7	-	TRBV19	CASRQGGGRTYEQYF	TGTGCCAGTCGGCAGGGCGGAGGGAGAACCTACGAGCAGTACTTC
TRBD1	TRBJ2-5	-	TRBV7-2	CASSPGQGRGTQYF	TGTGCCAGCAGCCCAGGACAGGGGAGGGGGACCCAGTACTTC
-	TRBJ2-5	-	TRBV10-3	CAISDRETQYF	TGTGCCATCAGTGATAGAGAGACCCAGTACTTC
-	TRBJ2-1	-	TRBV7-3	CASSVSGDSYNEQFF	TGTGCCAGCAGCGTGAGCGGCGACTCCTACAATGAGCAGTTCTTC
TRBD1	TRBJ2-5	-	TRBV11-2	CASRAGQGQQETQYF	TGTGCCAGCAGGGCGGGACAGGGCCAACAAGAGACCCAGTACTTC
TRBD1	TRBJ1-5	-	TRBV2	CASSLDRGDQPQHF	TGTGCCAGCAGCCTCGACAGGGGAGATCAGCCCCAGCATTTT
-	TRBJ2-7	once	TRBV28	CASRSFMYEQYF	TGTGCCAGCAGATCTTTTATGTACGAGCAGTACTTC
-	TRBJ1-1	-	TRBV10-2	CASSINRVNTEAFF	TGCGCCAGCAGTATAAACAGGGTGAACACTGAAGCTTTCTTT
-	TRBJ1-4	-	TRBV19	CASSRAGAQEKLFF	TGTGCCAGTAGTAGGGCGGGGGCCCAAGAAAAACTGTTTTTT
-	TRBJ1-2	-	TRBV28	CASSFVRGLNYGYTF	TGTGCCAGCAGTTTCGTCAGGGGTTTGAACTATGGCTACACCTTC
TRBD1	TRBJ1-2	once	TRBV5-6	CASSSTPRGANYGYTF	TGTGCCAGCAGTTCAACCCCCAGGGGGGCTAACTATGGCTACACCTTC
-	TRBJ1-5	-	TRBV10-3	CAISRGANQPQHF	TGTGCCATCAGTAGGGGCGCCAATCAGCCCCAGCATTTT
-	TRBJ2-1	once	TRBV6-5	CASREVGEQFF	TGTGCCAGCAGGGAGGTGGGGGAGCAGTTCTTC
-	TRBJ1-5	-	TRBV11-2	CASSLQGQPQHF	TGTGCCAGCAGCTTGCAGGGGCAGCCCCAGCATTTT
-	TRBJ2-1	-	TRBV11-2	CASSLDLSYEQFF	TGTGCCAGCAGCTTAGATCTGTCGTATGAGCAGTTCTTC
TRBD2	TRBJ2-3	-	TRBV2	CASSALAGATDTQYF	TGTGCCAGCAGTGCTCTAGCGGGAGCGACAGATACGCAGTATTTT
-	TRBJ1-4	-	TRBV3-1/TRBV3-2	CASSLAWEGEKLFF	TGTGCCAGCAGCCTGGCGTGGGAGGGGGAAAAACTGTTTTTT
-	TRBJ1-4	-	TRBV6-5	CASSYSARIDEKLFF	TGTGCCAGCAGTTACTCCGCCAGGATAGATGAAAAACTGTTTTTT
-	TRBJ1-3	-	TRBV28	CASSSLPAGRGGIIYF	TGTGCCAGCAGTTCCCTCCCGGCAGGGAGGGGGGGCATCATATATTTT
TRBD1	TRBJ1-2	-	TRBV19	CASTGDRANYGYTF	TGTGCCAGTACCGGGGACAGGGCGAACTATGGCTACACCTTC
-	TRBJ1-1	-	TRBV19	CAATRAENTEAFF	TGTGCCGCAACCAGGGCAGAGAACACTGAAGCTTTCTTT
-	TRBJ1-6	few	TRBV6-1	CASRERRAMYDNSPLHF	TGTGCCAGCAGAGAACGCAGGGCTATGTACGATAATTCACCCCTCCACTTT
-	TRBJ2-1	-	TRBV29-1	CSVRRQEFNEQFF	TGCAGCGTTAGAAGGCAGGAATTCAATGAGCAGTTCTTC
-	TRBJ2-7	-	TRBV28	CASRPGGGSIYEQYF	TGTGCCAGCAGACCTGGGGGCGGATCCATCTACGAGCAGTACTTC
-	TRBJ2-7	-	TRBV5-1	CASSLSSGLRTYEQYF	TGCGCCAGCAGCTTATCCTCGGGACTGCGAACCTACGAGCAGTACTTC
-	TRBJ2-5	-	TRBV11-3	CASSLPRGAETQYF	TGTGCCAGCAGCTTACCCCGGGGGGCAGAGACCCAGTACTTC
-	TRBJ2-2	once	TRBV7-9	CASSPAGELFF	TGTGCCAGCAGCCCCGCCGGGGAGCTGTTTTTT
-	TRBJ2-3	-	TRBV4-2	CASSQEGTTDTQYF	TGTGCCAGCAGCCAAGAAGGGACTACAGATACGCAGTATTTT
-	TRBJ1-2	-	TRBV18	CASSPEVQGEGYTF	TGTGCCAGCTCACCAGAGGTACAGGGTGAGGGCTACACCTTC
-	TRBJ2-3	-	TRBV9	CASSVLMQGRTDTQYF	TGTGCCAGCAGCGTACTGATGCAGGGGCGCACAGATACGCAGTATTTT
-	TRBJ2-1	-	TRBV18	CASSPSYRGGNEQFF	TGTGCCAGCTCACCATCCTACAGGGGGGGGAATGAGCAGTTCTTC
TRBD2	TRBJ2-5	-	TRBV7-2	CASSLGTSGRETQYF	TGTGCCAGCAGCTTAGGGACTAGCGGGAGAGAGACCCAGTACTTC
-	TRBJ2-2	-	TRBV4-3	CASSQDLPTVTGELFF	TGCGCCAGCAGCCAAGATCTGCCAACGGTCACCGGGGAGCTGTTTTTT
-	TRBJ1-6	-	TRBV4-3	CASSQDWGDSYNSPLHF	TGCGCCAGCAGCCAGGATTGGGGGGACTCCTATAATTCACCCCTCCACTTT
TRBD1	TRBJ2-2	few	TRBV3-1/TRBV3-2	CASSQGLTGSGELFF	TGTGCCAGCAGCCAGGGGTTGACAGGGTCCGGGGAGCTGTTTTTT
-	TRBJ2-3	-	TRBV5-1	CASSPLGPTDTQYF	TGCGCCAGCAGCCCACTAGGGCCAACAGATACGCAGTATTTT
-	TRBJ2-1	-	TRBV5-1	CASSFGPNRNEQFF	TGCGCCAGCAGCTTCGGTCCGAACAGGAATGAGCAGTTCTTC
TRBD2	TRBJ2-1	-	TRBV5-6	CASSLLPSGPYNEQFF	TGTGCCAGCAGCTTGTTGCCTAGCGGGCCGTACAATGAGCAGTTCTTC
-	TRBJ2-3	-	TRBV7-2	CASSSLTDTQYF	TGTGCCAGCAGCTCCCTCACAGATACGCAGTATTTT